This TCR beta chain was profiled in a study of a mutant IDH1 vaccine in newly diagnosed glioma. Study-level background: Standard pretreatment was either radiotherapy, temozolomide, or, for most, radiochemotherapy with temozolomide.

About this clone itself: Its antigen is currently unknown.

Study-level findings and limits: The vaccine induced immune responses, and these occurred in roughly 95% of patients.

The time point was: baseline, week 1 (first vaccination visit). This sample's treatment: pre-vaccination baseline after standard-of-care therapy. Clones were read by immunoSEQ multiplex PCR, and TCRdb kept only the in-frame ones, dropping some. The sample lists 60,000 to 75,000 clones; around 88% were seen once. This TCR came from a woman between 18 and 30 years old with glioma. Some clones in this sample may be carry-over from other donors' samples. Sequences were derived from peripheral blood mononuclear cells (PBMCs), sampled from a glioma patient treated with radiotherapy, temozolomide or both.

CDR3: CASSYSTGTSGSEQYF. CDR3 nucleotide sequence: TGTGCCAGCAGTTACTCGACCGGGACTAGCGGGTCCGAGCAGTACTTC. The V and J genes are TRBV6-5 and TRBJ2-7; 12 bases are shared with TRBD2. The V and J ends lost 0 bases and 6 bases, in that order; junction bases with no gene match: 6. Germline V gene data show CDR1 as MNHEY and CDR2 as SVGAGI. This CDR3 has 16 amino acids.